This is a list of T cell receptor beta chains from one sample in a study of T cells in localized non-small cell lung cancer. Only in-frame clones appear in the TCRdb table, and some are missing; sequencing was by immunoSEQ multiplex PCR. The sample records approximately 70,000 clones, approximately 80% being singletons. This specimen was PBMCs, taken before any cancer treatment. The origin of the receptors is a man aged 40-75 years with stage II lung adenocarcinoma. CDR3s include the opening cysteine and the closing phenylalanine or tryptophan. A D gene is named only where the DNA matches it firmly. Not every row has a clone size; where given, it reads once, few, many or a size class.

cdr3_length	j_call	v_call	d_call	clone_size	cdr3_aa	cdr3_nt
16	TRBJ2-1	TRBV4-2	TRBD2	-	CASSQGEAGPYNEQFF	TGTGCCAGCAGCCAAGGAGAAGCGGGACCTTACAATGAGCAGTTCTTC
17	TRBJ2-5	TRBV30	TRBD2	-	CAWTPGTSGRAGETQYF	TGTGCCTGGACCCCCGGGACTAGCGGGAGGGCCGGAGAGACCCAGTACTTC
15	TRBJ2-1	TRBV5-4	TRBD2	-	CASSYSGSEYNEQFF	TGTGCCAGCAGCTATAGCGGGAGCGAGTACAATGAGCAGTTCTTC
16	TRBJ2-7	TRBV4-2	-	-	CASSQVSGTSSYEQYF	TGTGCCAGCAGCCAAGTGAGTGGGACGTCCTCCTACGAGCAGTACTTC
13	TRBJ2-3	TRBV11-3	-	-	CASSLGGTDTQYF	TGTGCCAGCAGCTTGGGGGGCACAGATACGCAGTATTTT
13	TRBJ2-5	TRBV14	-	-	CASQFILGETQYF	TGTGCCAGCCAATTCATACTGGGGGAGACCCAGTACTTC
14	TRBJ2-5	TRBV7-6	-	-	CASSVGPGEETQYF	TGTGCCAGCAGCGTAGGACCAGGGGAGGAGACCCAGTACTTC
15	TRBJ1-5	TRBV6-5	-	-	CASSYSTGSNQPQHF	TGTGCCAGCAGTTACTCGACCGGGAGCAATCAGCCCCAGCATTTT
13	TRBJ2-7	TRBV15	-	-	CATSRSPLWEQYF	TGTGCCACCAGCAGATCACCCCTCTGGGAGCAGTACTTC
16	TRBJ2-2	TRBV5-1	TRBD1	-	CASSFDRGRHTGELFF	TGCGCCAGCAGCTTCGACAGGGGCCGACACACCGGGGAGCTGTTTTTT
11	TRBJ2-7	TRBV6-5	-	-	CASSPGREQYF	TGTGCCAGCAGTCCCGGCCGGGAGCAGTACTTC
15	TRBJ1-5	TRBV19	TRBD1	-	CASTPRTGHNQPQHF	TGTGCCAGTACCCCGAGGACAGGGCACAATCAGCCCCAGCATTTT
13	TRBJ2-1	TRBV6-5	-	-	CASFSNSYNEQFF	TGTGCCAGCTTCTCGAACTCCTACAATGAGCAGTTCTTC
11	TRBJ2-7	TRBV6-1	-	once	CASRTVFEQYF	TGTGCCAGCAGGACAGTTTTCGAGCAGTACTTC
16	TRBJ1-5	TRBV2	TRBD1	-	CASGTGGGGTRQPQHF	TGTGCCAGCGGGACAGGGGGCGGCGGGACTCGTCAGCCCCAGCATTTT
15	TRBJ2-5	TRBV29-1	TRBD2	few	CSVEALAGGAETQYF	TGCAGCGTTGAAGCACTAGCGGGAGGGGCAGAGACCCAGTACTTC
15	TRBJ1-4	TRBV5-6	TRBD1	-	CASSLGDRDGKKLFF	TGTGCCAGCAGCTTGGGGGACAGGGATGGCAAAAAACTGTTTTTT
13	TRBJ1-2	TRBV2	TRBD1	-	CASRLQGARGYTF	TGTGCCAGCAGGCTACAGGGGGCGCGTGGCTACACCTTC
16	TRBJ2-2	TRBV4-1	-	-	CASSQANLIASGELFF	TGCGCCAGCAGCCAAGCTAACTTAATAGCCTCCGGGGAGCTGTTTTTT
13	TRBJ2-7	TRBV4-1	-	-	CASSQEVSGTSYF	TGCGCCAGCAGCCAAGAAGTCTCGGGGACTTCGTACTTC
13	TRBJ2-1	TRBV27	-	-	CASSLSSPKGEFF	TGTGCCAGCAGTTTATCGAGCCCCAAGGGGGAGTTCTTC
12	TRBJ2-3	TRBV11-1	-	-	CASSSETDTQYF	TGTGCCAGCAGCTCAGAAACAGATACGCAGTATTTT
14	TRBJ2-2	TRBV9	-	-	CASSVEGNTGELFF	TGTGCCAGCAGCGTAGAGGGGAACACCGGGGAGCTGTTTTTT
18	TRBJ2-3	TRBV5-1	TRBD2	-	CASSLNSGRAHHTDTQYF	TGCGCCAGCAGCTTGAATAGCGGGAGGGCCCATCACACAGATACGCAGTATTTT
15	TRBJ1-2	TRBV9	-	-	CASSVASKTNYGYTF	TGTGCCAGCAGCGTAGCCTCGAAAACTAACTATGGCTACACCTTC
11	TRBJ2-1	TRBV20-1	-	-	CSADAGSEQFF	TGCAGTGCTGATGCAGGGTCTGAGCAGTTCTTC
14	TRBJ2-7	TRBV28	TRBD2	once	CASSGAGVVYEQYF	TGTGCCAGCAGTGGAGCGGGAGTGGTCTACGAGCAGTACTTC
14	TRBJ1-1	TRBV9	-	few	CASSVGGTPDEAFF	TGTGCCAGCAGCGTAGGAGGGACACCGGATGAAGCTTTCTTT
17	TRBJ2-5	TRBV9	TRBD2	-	CASNLQGRAGVGETQYF	TGTGCCAGCAACCTACAGGGACGAGCGGGAGTTGGAGAGACCCAGTACTTC
12	TRBJ1-1	TRBV19	-	-	CASSSKREEAFF	TGTGCCAGTAGCTCGAAGAGGGAGGAAGCTTTCTTT
14	TRBJ2-7	TRBV25-1	-	medium-sized	CASSDSLVTYEQYF	TGTGCCAGCAGTGATTCGCTAGTGACCTACGAGCAGTACTTC
15	TRBJ1-2	TRBV6-5	-	once	CASTLGIGQSYGYTF	TGTGCCAGCACCCTGGGGATCGGACAGTCCTATGGCTACACCTTC
14	TRBJ1-1	TRBV14	-	-	CASSQEVGNTEAFF	TGTGCCAGCAGCCAAGAAGTGGGAAACACTGAAGCTTTCTTT
15	TRBJ1-1	TRBV27	-	-	CASSIRGPPNTEAFF	TGTGCCAGCAGTATCCGGGGACCGCCGAACACTGAAGCTTTCTTT
15	TRBJ2-1	TRBV2	TRBD2	-	CASSVSSGSYNEQFF	TGTGCCAGCAGTGTTTCGAGCGGGAGCTACAATGAGCAGTTCTTC
15	TRBJ2-7	TRBV15	-	once	CATSRDPRQAYEQYF	TGTGCCACCAGCAGAGATCCGAGGCAGGCCTACGAGCAGTACTTC
15	TRBJ1-3	TRBV30	TRBD1	-	CAWTRTGTYGNTIYF	TGTGCCTGGACCCGGACAGGGACGTACGGAAACACCATATATTTT
12	TRBJ1-1	TRBV7-9	TRBD1	-	CASSFPQGMAFF	TGTGCCAGCAGCTTCCCACAGGGGATGGCTTTCTTT
13	TRBJ2-7	TRBV11-2	-	few	CASSLDSGTEQYF	TGTGCCAGCAGCTTAGACTCGGGTACGGAGCAGTACTTC
16	TRBJ2-2	TRBV5-1	-	-	CASTRAGDRSGGELFF	TGCGCCAGCACCCGAGCAGGGGACCGGAGCGGCGGGGAGCTGTTTTTT
12	TRBJ1-1	TRBV30	-	-	CAWNPGNTEAFF	TGTGCCTGGAATCCGGGGAACACTGAAGCTTTCTTT
15	TRBJ2-3	TRBV6-1	TRBD2	-	CASSEGGRAEDTQYF	TGTGCCAGCAGTGAAGGGGGGAGGGCCGAGGATACGCAGTATTTT